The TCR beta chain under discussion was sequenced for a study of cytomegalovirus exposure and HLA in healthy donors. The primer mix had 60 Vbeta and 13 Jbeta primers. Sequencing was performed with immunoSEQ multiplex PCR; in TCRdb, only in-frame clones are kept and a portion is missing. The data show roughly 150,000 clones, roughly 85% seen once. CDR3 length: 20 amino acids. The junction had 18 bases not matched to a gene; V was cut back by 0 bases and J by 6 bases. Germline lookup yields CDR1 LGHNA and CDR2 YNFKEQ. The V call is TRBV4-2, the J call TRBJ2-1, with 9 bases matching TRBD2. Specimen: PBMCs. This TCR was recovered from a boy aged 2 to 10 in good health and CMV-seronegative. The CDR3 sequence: CASSQDFRAWTSGRFNEQFF. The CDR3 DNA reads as TGTGCCAGCAGCCAAGATTTTCGGGCCTGGACGAGCGGGAGGTTCAATGAGCAGTTCTTC.